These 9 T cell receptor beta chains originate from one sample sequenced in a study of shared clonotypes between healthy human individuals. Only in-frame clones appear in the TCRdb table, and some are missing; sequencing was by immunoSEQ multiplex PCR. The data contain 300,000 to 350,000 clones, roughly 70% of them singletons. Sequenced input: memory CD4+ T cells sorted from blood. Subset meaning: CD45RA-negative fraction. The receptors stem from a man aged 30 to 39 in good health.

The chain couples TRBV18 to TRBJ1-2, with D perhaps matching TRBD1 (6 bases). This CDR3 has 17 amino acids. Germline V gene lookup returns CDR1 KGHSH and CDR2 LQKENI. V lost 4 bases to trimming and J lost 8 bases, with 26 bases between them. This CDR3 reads CASSLEQGGGTLGGYTF. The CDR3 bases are TGTGCCAGCTCACTCGAACAGGGTGGGGGAACCCTTGGCGGCTACACCTTC. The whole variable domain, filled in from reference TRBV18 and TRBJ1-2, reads NAGVMQNPRHLVRRRGQEARLRCSPMKGHSHVYWYRQLPEEGLKFMVYLQKENIIDESGMPKERFSAEFPKEGPSILRIQQVVRGDSAAYFCASSLEQGGGTLGGYTFGSGTRLTVV.

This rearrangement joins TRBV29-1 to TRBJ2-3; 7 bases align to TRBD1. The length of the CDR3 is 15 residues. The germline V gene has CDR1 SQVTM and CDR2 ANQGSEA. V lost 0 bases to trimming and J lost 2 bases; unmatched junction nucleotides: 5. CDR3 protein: CSVEDRQGVTDTQYF. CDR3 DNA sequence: TGCAGCGTTGAAGATCGGCAGGGGGTCACAGATACGCAGTATTTT.

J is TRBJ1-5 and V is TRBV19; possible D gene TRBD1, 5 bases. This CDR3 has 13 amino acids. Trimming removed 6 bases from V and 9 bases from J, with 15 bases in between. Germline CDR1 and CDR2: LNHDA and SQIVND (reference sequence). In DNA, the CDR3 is TGTGCCAGTAGAATCAGGGCCCAATTGCCCCAGCATTTT. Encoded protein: CASRIRAQLPQHF.

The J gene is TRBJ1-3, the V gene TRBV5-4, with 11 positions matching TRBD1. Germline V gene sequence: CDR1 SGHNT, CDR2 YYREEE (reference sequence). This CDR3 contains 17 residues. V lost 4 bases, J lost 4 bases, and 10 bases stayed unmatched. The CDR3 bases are TGTGCCAGCAGCGGCGGACAGGGGGCTTTTATCGGAAACACCATATATTTT. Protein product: CASSGGQGAFIGNTIYF.

The CDR3: CSITDGTYEQYF. The CDR3 DNA follows: TGCAGCATCACGGACGGGACCTACGAGCAGTACTTC. The chain links TRBV29-1 to TRBJ2-7; the D gene is possibly TRBD2 (5 bases). Germline V gene lookup returns CDR1 SQVTM and CDR2 ANQGSEA. V dropped 8 bases and J dropped 2 bases, with 13 bases sitting between them. The CDR3 totals 12 residues.

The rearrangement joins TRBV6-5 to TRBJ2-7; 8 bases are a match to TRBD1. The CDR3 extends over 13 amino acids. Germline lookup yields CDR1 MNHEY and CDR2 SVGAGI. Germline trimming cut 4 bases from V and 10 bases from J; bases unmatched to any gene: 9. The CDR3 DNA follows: TGTGCCAGCAGTTCGACAGGGGTCGAGTCCCAGTACTTC. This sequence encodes CASSSTGVESQYF.

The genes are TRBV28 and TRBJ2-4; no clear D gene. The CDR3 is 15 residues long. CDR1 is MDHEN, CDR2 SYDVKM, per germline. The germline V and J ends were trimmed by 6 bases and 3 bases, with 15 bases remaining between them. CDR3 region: CASSDVEVLKNIQYF. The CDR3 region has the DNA TGTGCCAGCAGCGATGTTGAGGTTCTCAAAAACATTCAGTACTTC.

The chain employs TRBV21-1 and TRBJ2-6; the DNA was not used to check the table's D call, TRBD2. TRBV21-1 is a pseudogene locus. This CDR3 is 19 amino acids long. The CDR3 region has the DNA TGTGCCAGCAGCAAACGGTTGTCCCTCCTGATGCCTGGGGCCAACGTCCTGACTTTC. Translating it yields CASSKRLSLLMPGANVLTF.

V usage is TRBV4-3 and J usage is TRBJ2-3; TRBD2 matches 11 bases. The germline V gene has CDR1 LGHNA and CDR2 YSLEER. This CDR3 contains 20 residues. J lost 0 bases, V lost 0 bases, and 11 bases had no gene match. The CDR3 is CASSQEISGRGFLSTDTQYF. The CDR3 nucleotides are TGCGCCAGCAGCCAAGAGATTAGCGGGAGGGGATTTCTAAGCACAGATACGCAGTATTTT.